This T cell receptor beta chain stems from a study of shared clonotypes between healthy human individuals. The CDR3 is 13 amino acids. The germline V gene encodes CDR1 SGHVT and CDR2 SQSDAQ. V lost 1 base, J lost 2 bases, and 6 bases lay in between. Repertoires were generated with immunoSEQ multiplex PCR, while TCRdb's copy carries only in-frame clones and drops some. Altogether about a million clones are present, about three quarters being singletons, with the ten largest covering approximately 1.5%. The clonotype comes from a man aged 18 to 30 in good health. The V and J genes are TRBV7-4 and TRBJ2-7; D ambiguous. The sample consisted of memory CD4+ T cells sorted from blood. As to subset: CD45RA-negative fraction. The CDR3 bases are TGTGCCAGCAGCTTAGACAAAACCTACGAGCAGTACTTC. Translated, it gives CASSLDKTYEQYF.